What follows are 17 T cell receptor beta chains derived from one specimen sequenced in a study of early T cells in non-severe SARS-CoV-2 infection. In TCRdb, the 5' RACE reads were re-called with MiXCR into one record per CDR3 protein. The sample includes around 63,000 distinct CDR3 sequences, approximately 5.9% of them seen just once. The input for sequencing was whole blood, taken at baseline. The receptors stem from an adult who was a healthcare worker with PCR-confirmed SARS-CoV-2 infection or an uninfected control (not recorded which).

This clonotype was seen ten or more times. The chain uses TRBV9 and TRBJ2-3; 9 bases line up with TRBD1. V was pared by 4 bases and J by 3 bases, with 9 bases of the junction left unmatched. From germline, CDR1 is SGDLS and CDR2 YYNGEE. CDR3 length: 16 residues. CDR3 nucleotide sequence: TGTGCCAGCAGCCCACGGACAGGGGTATCGACAGATACGCAGTATTTT. Protein: CASSPRTGVSTDTQYF.

This clonotype appeared a few times. The chain is built from TRBV28 and TRBJ2-7; D could derive from TRBD1 or TRBD2 (5 bases each). This CDR3 has 15 amino acids. The ends were cut back, 3 bases at V and 3 bases at J, with 15 bases in the middle. Germline V gives CDR1 MDHEN, CDR2 SYDVKM. Written as DNA, the CDR3 is TGTGCCAGCAGTTTTAGGGGTTTCGACTACTACGAGCAGTACTTC. Encoded protein: CASSFRGFDYYEQYF.

The chain has TRBV29-1 and TRBJ2-1; 7 nucleotides align to TRBD1. The CDR3 runs 13 residues. Losses at the gene ends were 4 bases for V and 7 bases for J; bases not matched to a gene: 7. CDR1 SQVTM and CDR2 ANQGSEA come from the germline V gene. In DNA, the CDR3 is TGCAGCGTTGGCCGACAGGGTTATAATGAGCAGTTCTTC. Its translation: CSVGRQGYNEQFF.

The sample holds many counts of this clonotype. The V and J genes are TRBV5-1 and TRBJ1-1; 7 nucleotides agree with TRBD1. In germline, CDR1 is SGHRS, CDR2 YFSETQ. CDR3 length equals 15 residues. V shed 2 bases and J 1 base; nucleotides not matched to a gene: 5. The CDR3 sequence: CASSLITGENTEAFF. The CDR3 DNA reads as TGCGCCAGCAGCTTAATTACAGGGGAGAACACTGAAGCTTTCTTT.

The table lists this clonotype with many counts. The chain carries TRBV2 and TRBJ2-1; possible D gene TRBD2, 6 bases. This CDR3 has 13 residues. Germline lookup yields CDR1 SNHLY and CDR2 FYNNEI. Between the trimmed V and J ends, which lost 2 bases and 9 bases, there was a span of 11 bases. Here the CDR3 reads CASSEMEGIEQFF. CDR3 sequence (DNA): TGTGCCAGCAGTGAAATGGAGGGAATTGAGCAGTTCTTC.

This clonotype was picked up many times. The CDR3 bases are TGTGCCAGCAGTTTAGGGGGAATTGCTTTCTTT. This encodes CASSLGGIAFF. The chain couples TRBV28 to TRBJ1-1; possibly TRBD1 for D (5 bases). CDR1 MDHEN and CDR2 SYDVKM come from the germline V gene. This CDR3 region has 11 residues. V lost 2 bases and J lost 11, with 9 bases in between.

This chain's CDR3 is CASSLGGASQETQYF. CDR3 bases: TGTGCCAGCAGCTTAGGGGGGGCCAGTCAAGAGACCCAGTACTTC. This rearrangement joins TRBV7-2 to TRBJ2-5, with D tentatively TRBD1 or TRBD2 (6 bases each). V was shortened by 1 base and J by 2 bases, with 11 bases between the two germline ends. The CDR3 contains 15 residues. Germline-derived CDR1 and CDR2 are SGHTA and FQGNSA.

About this clonotype: With a much larger clone just one base away, this may be a read error. The chain joins TRBV9 to TRBJ2-7; possible D gene TRBD2, 5 bases. CDR3 length equals 14 residues. The germline V gene has CDR1 SGDLS and CDR2 YYNGEE. Trimming removed 2 bases from V and 6 bases from J, with 15 bases in between. The CDR3 sequence: CASSVDSLPSEQYF. CDR3 DNA: TGTGCCAGCAGCGTGGACTCCCTCCCGTCCGAGCAGTACTTC.

This clonotype occurred many times. J is TRBJ2-7 and V is TRBV11-2, with 8 nucleotides matching TRBD2. Germline loops: CDR1 SGHAT, CDR2 FQNNGV. The CDR3 is 16 amino acids. The J segment lost 5 bases and the V segment lost 4 bases, leaving 13 bases of the junction unmatched. This chain's CDR3 is CASSSFAGGWEDEQYF. The DNA for the CDR3 is TGTGCCAGCAGCTCCTTCGCGGGGGGTTGGGAGGACGAGCAGTACTTC. The entire variable domain, with the rest obtained from reference TRBV11-2 and TRBJ2-7, is as follows: EAGVAQSPRYKIIEKRQSVAFWCNPISGHATLYWYQQILGQGPKLLIQFQNNGVVDDSQLPKDRFSAERLKGVDSTLKIQPAKLEDSAVYLCASSSFAGGWEDEQYFGPGTRLTVT.

About this clonotype itself: At one end the junction does not follow the germline gene, possibly because of a read error. The chain combines TRBV12-3 or TRBV12-4 with TRBJ1-2; possible D gene TRBD1, 6 bases. The CDR3 spans 13 residues. CDR3 protein: CASRDRANFGYTF. In nucleotides, the CDR3 is TGTGCCAGCAGGGACAGAGCTAACTTTGGCTACACCTTC.

In this sample, this clonotype turned up many times. Here the CDR3 DNA reads TGTGCCAGCAGCTTGGGGGACTATCAGCCCCAGCATTTT. Protein: CASSLGDYQPQHF. This rearrangement joins TRBV7-6 to TRBJ1-5; tentative D call: TRBD1 (5 bases). V was cut by 3 bases and J by 5 bases, with 8 bases left in between. CDR3 length: 13 amino acids. Germline V gene data show CDR1 as SGHVS and CDR2 as FNYEAQ.

This clonotype has ten or more counts. This chain connects TRBV3-1 to TRBJ2-5; the D is unclear. Germline V gives CDR1 LGHDT, CDR2 YNNKEL (reference sequence). This CDR3 spans 14 amino acids. Trimming removed 1 base at V and 4 bases at J, with 10 bases between. The CDR3 DNA reads TGTGCCAGCAGCCAAGCGCGGATGGGAGAGACCCAGTACTTC. Amino acid sequence: CASSQARMGETQYF.

The CDR3 DNA is TGTGCCAGCAGCCAACGACAGGGCCAAGACAATGAGCAGTTCTTC. Translated: CASSQRQGQDNEQFF. The rearrangement joins TRBV14 to TRBJ2-1, with 7 bases identical to TRBD1. The CDR3 is made up of 15 amino acids. The V gene's germline CDR1 is SGHDN and CDR2 FVKESK. The junction had 6 bases not matched to a gene; V was cut back by 2 bases and J by 5 bases.

The CDR3 sequence is CASSLDTVAGGNYNEQFF. The CDR3, as DNA: TGTGCCAGCAGCTTAGATACGGTAGCGGGAGGGAATTACAATGAGCAGTTCTTC. The chain carries TRBV11-3 and TRBJ2-1, with TRBD2 matching 11 bases. The CDR3 consists of 18 residues. V lost 0 bases, J lost 4 bases, and 8 bases stayed unmatched. CDR1 is SGHNT and CDR2 is YENEEA in the germline V gene.

This clonotype was picked up a small number of times. The chain is built from TRBV28 and TRBJ1-1; no reliable D call. This CDR3 region has 12 residues. Germline values: CDR1 MDHEN, CDR2 SYDVKM. The germline V and J ends were trimmed by 2 bases and 11 bases, with 12 bases remaining between them. The CDR3 here is CASSLRWTFAFF. In nucleotides, the CDR3 is TGTGCCAGCAGTTTAAGATGGACTTTTGCTTTCTTT.

This clonotype was observed at least ten times. CDR3 amino acids: CASSLAQLGYGYTF. In DNA form, the CDR3 reads TGTGCCAGCAGCTTAGCCCAACTGGGGTATGGCTACACCTTC. The V and J genes are TRBV7-8 and TRBJ1-2; D is unresolved. V lost 0 bases to trimming and J lost 5 bases, with 10 bases between them. CDR1 is SGHVS and CDR2 is FQNEAQ in the germline V gene. The CDR3 contains 14 residues.

In this sample, this clonotype turned up a few times. The chain uses TRBV18 and TRBJ1-2; D unresolved. The CDR3 sequence is 14 residues long. Trimming removed 6 bases at V and 4 bases at J, with 15 bases between. The V gene's germline CDR1 is KGHSH and CDR2 LQKENI. As DNA, the CDR3 is TGTGCCAGCTCGCCTGTCGAAGGCCTCTATGGCTACACCTTC. Translated: CASSPVEGLYGYTF.